Presented here are 29 T cell receptor beta chains from one specimen sequenced in a study of beta chain features in type 1 diabetes. The entirety of the isolated RNA underwent reverse transcription, so expressed TCRB transcripts were sequenced. Data came from immunoSEQ multiplex PCR; TCRdb stores just in-frame clones and leaves some out. The data contain fewer than 500,000 clones, more than 11% of them singletons. Sequencing was performed on naive CD4+ T cells from blood. Receptors were obtained from a man aged 30 to 39 in good health.

Concerning this clone itself: The sample holds other DNA sequences that translate to the same CDR3. The chain has TRBV7-2 and TRBJ2-5, with D uncertain. Trimming stripped 1 base from V and 5 bases from J, with 5 bases between. CDR1 is SGHTA, CDR2 FQGNSA, per germline. The CDR3 extends over 12 amino acids. The CDR3 nucleotides are TGTGCCAGCAGCTTAGATACTGAGACCCAGTACTTC. Translating it yields CASSLDTETQYF.

The rearrangement joins TRBV5-4 to TRBJ2-6; no definite D call. The CDR3 loop spans 14 amino acids. V was cut by 10 bases and J by 0 bases, with 11 bases left in between. The V gene's germline CDR1 is SGHNT and CDR2 YYREEE (reference sequence). The CDR3 nucleotides are TGTGCCGGGAACCGCGGCTCTGGGGCCAACGTCCTGACTTTC. Its translation is CAGNRGSGANVLTF.

This clone was seen more than once but under ten times. The V call is TRBV5-1, the J call TRBJ2-5; weak D call: TRBD2 (7 bases). The CDR3 is 13 amino acids. Germline CDR1 and CDR2: SGHRS and YFSETQ. With 0 bases removed from V and 5 bases from J, the gap between germline ends came to 8 bases. The chain's CDR3 is CASSLAGGETQYF. The DNA of the CDR3 is TGCGCCAGCAGCTTGGCGGGGGGCGAGACCCAGTACTTC.

The DNA for the CDR3 is TGTGCCAGCAGTTTATTCAGGGCTGGACTGGATACGCAGTATTTT. This encodes CASSLFRAGLDTQYF. The chain recombines TRBV27 with TRBJ2-3; possibly TRBD1 or TRBD2 for D (5 bases each). This CDR3 region has 15 residues. Deletions cut 1 base from V and 6 bases from J, with 14 bases between. The germline CDR1 and CDR2 sequences are MNHEY and SMNVEV (reference sequence).

This clone was detected a few times. The chain uses TRBV7-2 and TRBJ1-1, with a tentative D call TRBD1 (5 bases). In germline, CDR1 is SGHTA, CDR2 FQGNSA. V gave up 5 bases and J gave up 3 bases, with 16 bases separating them. This CDR3 has 15 residues. The CDR3 region is CASSAPGTSHTEAFF. Written as DNA, the CDR3 is TGTGCCAGCAGCGCCCCCGGGACGTCGCACACTGAAGCTTTCTTT.

This CDR3 is CASSLTGPDTQYF. The CDR3 nucleotides are TGTGCCAGCAGCTTAACCGGGCCAGATACGCAGTATTTT. V usage is TRBV11-2 and J usage is TRBJ2-3; D ambiguous. Per the germline V gene, CDR1 is SGHAT and CDR2 is FQNNGV. V was clipped by 2 bases and J by 4 bases, with 7 bases between them. The CDR3 runs 13 residues.

The CDR3 spells CASSFRTPEWGTQYF. The DNA of the CDR3 is TGTGCCAGCAGCTTTAGGACACCGGAGTGGGGTACGCAGTATTTT. The chain carries TRBV7-2 and TRBJ2-3, with a tentative D call TRBD1 (5 bases). Trimming removed 3 bases at V and 8 bases at J, with 18 bases between. CDR1 is SGHTA and CDR2 is FQGNSA in the germline V gene. The CDR3 consists of 15 residues.

V usage is TRBV5-1 and J usage is TRBJ1-1, with D unclear. The CDR3 has 13 amino acids. Germline CDR1 SGHRS, CDR2 YFSETQ. V was shortened by 2 bases and J by 7 bases, with 12 bases between the two germline ends. This chain's CDR3 is CASSLGQSGEAFF. Written as DNA, the CDR3 is TGCGCCAGCAGCTTAGGCCAAAGCGGTGAAGCTTTCTTT.

The gene calls are TRBV11-2 and TRBJ2-5, with TRBD1 as a possible D gene (5 bases). The CDR3 is 17 residues long. Germline CDR1 is SGHAT and CDR2 is FQNNGV. Trimming cost V 3 bases and J 2 bases, with 19 bases left between them. CDR3 in DNA: TGTGCCAGCAGCTTGCCCAAACTTGACAGACCTCAAGAGACCCAGTACTTC. Translating it yields CASSLPKLDRPQETQYF.

This clone was detected ten times or more. Other DNA sequences in the same sample also yield this CDR3. The chain is built from TRBV19 and TRBJ2-1; no firm D call. Per the germline V gene, CDR1 is LNHDA and CDR2 is SQIVND (reference sequence). CDR3 length: 11 residues. Trimming stripped 5 bases from V and 7 bases from J, with 6 bases between. CDR3 in DNA: TGTGCCAGTAGTGAGCGAAATGAGCAGTTCTTC. Amino acid sequence: CASSERNEQFF.

In this sample, this clone turned up once. The chain combines TRBV6-5 with TRBJ1-1; maybe TRBD1 (5 bases). V was cut by 5 bases and J by 4 bases, with 14 bases left in between. Per the germline V gene, CDR1 is MNHEY and CDR2 is SVGAGI. The CDR3 is made up of 14 amino acids. The CDR3 region has the DNA TGTGCCAGCAGTCCAGAGAGGGGTCCCACTGAAGCTTTCTTT. Its protein is CASSPERGPTEAFF.

This chain connects TRBV30 to TRBJ2-2, with D perhaps matching TRBD2 (5 bases). CDR3 length equals 13 residues. Looked up from germline, CDR1 is GTSNPN and CDR2 is SVGIG (reference sequence). V was shortened by 1 base and J by 6 bases, with 9 bases between the two germline ends. The CDR3 is CAWSAGTSGELFF. The CDR3 nucleotides read TGTGCCTGGAGTGCGGGAACCTCCGGGGAGCTGTTTTTT.

The gene calls are TRBV30 and TRBJ2-7; 10 nucleotides match TRBD1. This CDR3 region has 15 residues. The ends lost 3 bases at V and 0 bases at J; junction bases unmatched: 5. Germline V gene sequence: CDR1 GTSNPN, CDR2 SVGIG (reference sequence). The CDR3 is CAWSHDRGRSYEQYV. CDR3 nucleotides: TGTGCCTGGAGCCATGACAGGGGGCGCTCCTACGAGCAGTACGTC.

A few counts support this clone. V and J are TRBV7-2 and TRBJ1-6; D is uncertain. This CDR3 is 13 amino acids long. Deletions cut 6 bases from V and 7 bases from J, with 10 bases between. CDR1 and CDR2 (germline): SGHTA, FQGNSA. CDR3 amino acids: CASRDQPNSPLHF. Here the CDR3 DNA reads TGTGCCAGCAGGGACCAACCCAATTCACCCCTCCACTTT.

This clone was seen a handful of times. V gene TRBV29-1 combines with J gene TRBJ2-7, with TRBD1 as a possible D gene (6 bases). V shed 7 bases and J shed 0 bases, with 10 bases lying between them. The germline V gene has CDR1 SQVTM and CDR2 ANQGSEA. The CDR3 extends over 12 amino acids. CDR3 DNA sequence: TGCAGCGCCCGGACAGCCTCCTACGAGCAGTACGTC. Amino acids: CSARTASYEQYV.

V gene TRBV10-3 combines with J gene TRBJ2-7; D is ambiguous. Trimming pared 9 bases from V and 3 bases from J, leaving 9 bases between. Germline assignment: CDR1 ENHRY and CDR2 SYGVKD. This CDR3 is built from 11 residues. The CDR3 spells CAMNRIYEQYV. DNA of the CDR3: TGTGCCATGAACAGAATCTACGAGCAGTACGTC.

This clone occurred many times. The CDR3 spells CASSYGQETQYF. As DNA, the CDR3 is TGTGCCAGCAGCTACGGCCAAGAGACCCAGTACTTC. The chain employs TRBV7-2 and TRBJ2-5, with no clear D. Germline V lookup: CDR1 SGHTA, CDR2 FQGNSA. This CDR3 spans 12 amino acids. The germline V and J ends were trimmed by 4 bases and 1 base, with 4 bases remaining between them.

J is TRBJ2-7 and V is TRBV4-3; D remains unclear. The CDR3 runs to 15 residues. Germline values: CDR1 LGHNA, CDR2 YSLEER. The V end lost 0 bases, the J end lost 3 bases, and 12 bases lay between the germline ends. The CDR3 is CASSQDLGVDYEQYV. The CDR3 DNA reads TGCGCCAGCAGCCAAGATCTTGGGGTCGACTACGAGCAGTACGTC.

V gene TRBV19 combines with J gene TRBJ2-2, with 8 bases identical to TRBD2. The V and J ends lost 9 bases and 1 base, in that order; junction bases with no gene match: 10. Germline V gives CDR1 LNHDA, CDR2 SQIVND (reference sequence). CDR3 size: 16 residues. The CDR3 DNA sequence: TGTGCCAGCCGTCCGGGAGGGACGCTGAACACCGGGGAGCTGTTTTTT. Amino acid sequence: CASRPGGTLNTGELFF.

This clone turned up a few times. The chain is built from TRBV25-1 and TRBJ2-5, with no clear D. The CDR3 extends over 11 amino acids. Trimming took off 5 bases at V and 3 bases at J, with 4 bases between the two ends. CDR1 is MGHDK, CDR2 SYGVNS, per germline. CDR3 coding DNA: TGTGCCAGCAGTTCTAAAGAGACCCAGTACTTC. Translating it yields CASSSKETQYF.

This chain connects TRBV7-6 to TRBJ2-7, with D maybe TRBD2 (6 bases). Germline loops: CDR1 SGHVS, CDR2 FNYEAQ. This CDR3 has 16 residues. V was pared by 4 bases and J by 0 bases, with 16 bases between. The CDR3 loop is CASSSKAGTRSYEQYF. The CDR3 region has the DNA TGTGCCAGCAGCTCGAAAGCCGGGACTCGCTCCTACGAGCAGTACTTC.

The chain carries TRBV25-1 and TRBJ1-1, with D unresolved. Germline V gene lookup returns CDR1 MGHDK and CDR2 SYGVNS. CDR3 length: 14 amino acids. V lost 3 bases and J 0 bases, leaving 8 bases between the germline ends. Written as DNA, the CDR3 is TGTGCCAGCAGTGACGGGCAGTTGAACACTGAAGCTTTCTTT. Residues: CASSDGQLNTEAFF.

This clone turned up a few times. This chain connects TRBV9 to TRBJ2-2; D perhaps matches TRBD2 (5 bases). The V gene's germline CDR1 is SGDLS and CDR2 YYNGEE. CDR3 size: 12 residues. With 4 bases removed from V and 8 bases from J, the gap between germline ends came to 9 bases. CDR3 sequence (DNA): TGTGCCAGCAGCCTTTCGGGAGGGGAGCTGTTTTTT. Its translation: CASSLSGGELFF.

This clone came up many times. The chain couples TRBV7-2 to TRBJ2-3; possibly TRBD2 for D (5 bases). Per the germline V gene, CDR1 is SGHTA and CDR2 is FQGNSA. Trimming removed 0 bases from V and 0 bases from J, with 10 bases in between. The CDR3 covers 16 residues. The CDR3 is CASSLAPSSSTDTQYF. DNA of the CDR3: TGTGCCAGCAGCTTAGCCCCTAGCTCTAGCACAGATACGCAGTATTTT.

The chain joins TRBV9 to TRBJ1-5; no definite D call. The germline CDR1 and CDR2 sequences are SGDLS and YYNGEE. The CDR3 consists of 15 residues. The V end lost 0 bases, the J end lost 0 bases, and 7 bases lay between the germline ends. The CDR3 DNA follows: TGTGCCAGCAGCGTAGACGGTTATAGCAATCAGCCCCAGCATTTT. Its protein is CASSVDGYSNQPQHF.

This clone was seen a handful of times. The chain uses TRBV4-3 and TRBJ1-2, with no clear D. The V gene's germline CDR1 is LGHNA and CDR2 YSLEER. V lost 1 base to trimming and J lost 2 bases, with 14 bases between them. The CDR3 length is 16 residues. The CDR3 coding sequence is TGCGCCAGCAGCCAAGGAATCCGGGTATGGAACTATGGCTACACCTTC. This encodes CASSQGIRVWNYGYTF.

The sample holds a few counts of this clone. Distinct nucleotide sequences in the sample also encode this CDR3. The rearrangement links TRBV7-3 to TRBJ2-5, with D possibly being TRBD1 (5 bases). V was cut by 5 bases and J by 1 base, with 8 bases left in between. This CDR3 spans 13 amino acids. Germline CDR1 reads SGHTA; CDR2 reads FQGTGA. The CDR3 region has the DNA TGTGCCAGCAGCCTAGGGGCCCAAGAGACCCAGTACTTC. It translates to CASSLGAQETQYF.

The V and J genes are TRBV11-2 and TRBJ2-7; D is possibly TRBD1 (5 bases). Germline-derived CDR1 and CDR2 are SGHAT and FQNNGV. The CDR3 is 12 residues long. V gave up 6 bases and J gave up 3 bases, with 9 bases separating them. The chain's CDR3 is CASRPQGYEQYF. In DNA form, the CDR3 reads TGTGCCAGCAGGCCCCAGGGCTACGAGCAGTACTTC.

This chain connects TRBV7-2 to TRBJ1-4; 7 nucleotides align to TRBD1. J gave up 7 bases and V 1 base, and 3 bases lay outside the gene matches. The CDR3 loop spans 14 amino acids. Germline V gives CDR1 SGHTA, CDR2 FQGNSA. In DNA, the CDR3 is TGTGCCAGCAGCTTAGGGGGGACAGTTGAAAAACTGTTTTTT. Its protein is CASSLGGTVEKLFF.